This TCR beta chain comes out of a study of shared clonotypes between healthy human individuals. Sequencing used immunoSEQ multiplex PCR; TCRdb keeps in-frame clones, though not all of them. The sample has roughly 2 million clones; roughly 94% are singletons. The length of the CDR3 is 15 residues. Unmatched junction bases numbered 13, after V lost 8 bases and J lost 4 bases. Germline V gives CDR1 MDHEN, CDR2 SYDVKM. The sequenced sample consisted of naive CD4+ T cells sorted from blood. Subset here: CD45RA+ positively selected. This sequence joins TRBV28 and TRBJ1-2; 7 nucleotides align to TRBD1. The clonotype was recovered from a man aged 18 to 35 in good health. The CDR3 DNA is TGTGCCAGCCTAAGGTGGCAGGGGGTCAGCTATGGCTACACCTTC. This translates into CASLRWQGVSYGYTF.